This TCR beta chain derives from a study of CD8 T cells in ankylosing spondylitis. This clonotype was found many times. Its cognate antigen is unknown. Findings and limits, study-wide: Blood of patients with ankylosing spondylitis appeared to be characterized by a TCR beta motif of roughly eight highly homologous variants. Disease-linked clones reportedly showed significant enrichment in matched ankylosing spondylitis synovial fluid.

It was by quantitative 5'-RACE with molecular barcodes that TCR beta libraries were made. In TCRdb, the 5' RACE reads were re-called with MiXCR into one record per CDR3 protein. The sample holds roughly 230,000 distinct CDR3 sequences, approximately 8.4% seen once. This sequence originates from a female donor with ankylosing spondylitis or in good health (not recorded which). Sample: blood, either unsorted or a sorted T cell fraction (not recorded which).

The CDR3 loop reads CASSPGDRVAGNTIYF. The CDR3 DNA sequence: TGTGCCAGCAGCCCCGGGGACAGGGTGGCCGGAAACACCATATATTTT. The chain combines TRBV12-3 or TRBV12-4 with TRBJ1-3; 9 bases match TRBD1. The CDR3 extends over 16 amino acids. After removal of 6 bases from V and 4 bases from J, the junction contained 10 bases not matched to a gene.